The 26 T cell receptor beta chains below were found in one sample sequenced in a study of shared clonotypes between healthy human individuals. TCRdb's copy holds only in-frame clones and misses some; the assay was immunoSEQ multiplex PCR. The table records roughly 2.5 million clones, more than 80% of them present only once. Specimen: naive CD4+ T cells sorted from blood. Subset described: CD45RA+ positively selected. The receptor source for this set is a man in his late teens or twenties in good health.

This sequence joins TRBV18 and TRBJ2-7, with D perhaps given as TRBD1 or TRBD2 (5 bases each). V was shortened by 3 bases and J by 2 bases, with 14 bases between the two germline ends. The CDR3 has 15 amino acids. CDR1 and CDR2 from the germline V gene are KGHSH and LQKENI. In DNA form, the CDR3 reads TGTGCCAGCTCACCGCTCGGGGACCCGACCTACGAGCAGTACTTC. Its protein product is CASSPLGDPTYEQYF.

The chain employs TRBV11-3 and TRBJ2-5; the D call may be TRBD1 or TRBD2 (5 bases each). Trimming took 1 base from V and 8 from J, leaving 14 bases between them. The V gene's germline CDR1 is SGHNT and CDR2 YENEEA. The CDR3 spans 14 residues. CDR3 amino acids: CASSLVVRDPTQYF. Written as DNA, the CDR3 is TGTGCCAGCAGCTTAGTGGTCAGGGACCCAACCCAGTACTTC.

In nucleotides, the CDR3 is TGTGCCAGCAGTGGTAAGCAGGGCGGCACTGAAGCTTTCTTT. Translated, it gives CASSGKQGGTEAFF. The V and J genes are TRBV25-1 and TRBJ1-1; possibly TRBD1 for D (5 bases). V lost 4 bases, J lost 4 bases, and 13 bases lay in between. Germline values: CDR1 MGHDK, CDR2 SYGVNS. CDR3 length: 14 residues.

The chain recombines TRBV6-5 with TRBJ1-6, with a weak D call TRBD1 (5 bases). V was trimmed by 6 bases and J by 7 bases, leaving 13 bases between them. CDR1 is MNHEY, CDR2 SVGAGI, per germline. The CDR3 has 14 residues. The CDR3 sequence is CASSLQAGNSPLHF. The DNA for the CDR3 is TGTGCCAGCAGCCTACAGGCGGGAAATTCACCCCTCCACTTT.

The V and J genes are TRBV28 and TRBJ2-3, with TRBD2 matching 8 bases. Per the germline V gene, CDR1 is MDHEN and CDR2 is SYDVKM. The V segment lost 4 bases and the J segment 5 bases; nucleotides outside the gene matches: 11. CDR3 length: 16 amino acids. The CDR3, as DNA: TGTGCCAGCAGTTCTCCGGGGGGGAGGGTTGAAGATACGCAGTATTTT. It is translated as CASSSPGGRVEDTQYF.

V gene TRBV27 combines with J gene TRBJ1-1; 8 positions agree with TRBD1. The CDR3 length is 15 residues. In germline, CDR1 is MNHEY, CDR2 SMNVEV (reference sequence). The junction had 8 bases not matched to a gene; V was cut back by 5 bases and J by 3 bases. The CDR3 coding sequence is TGTGCCAGCAGTAAGGGACAGGTCTTCTACACTGAAGCTTTCTTT. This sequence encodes CASSKGQVFYTEAFF.

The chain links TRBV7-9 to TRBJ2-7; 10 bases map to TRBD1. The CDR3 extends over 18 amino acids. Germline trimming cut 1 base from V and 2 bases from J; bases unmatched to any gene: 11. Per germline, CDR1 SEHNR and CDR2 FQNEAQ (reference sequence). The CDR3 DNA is TGTGCCAGCAGCTTAGACGTTGGGGGGACAGGGGTGGCCTACGAGCAGTACTTC. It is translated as CASSLDVGGTGVAYEQYF.

DNA for the CDR3: TGTGCCAGTAAGGGCCCTAGCGGGGGGACCGAATATACGCAGTATTTT. This encodes CASKGPSGGTEYTQYF. The V and J genes are TRBV19 and TRBJ2-3; the match to TRBD2 covers 11 bases. The CDR3 has 16 residues. Germline V gene sequence: CDR1 LNHDA, CDR2 SQIVND (reference sequence). V shed 7 bases, J shed 7 bases, and the junction held 13 bases outside the gene matches.

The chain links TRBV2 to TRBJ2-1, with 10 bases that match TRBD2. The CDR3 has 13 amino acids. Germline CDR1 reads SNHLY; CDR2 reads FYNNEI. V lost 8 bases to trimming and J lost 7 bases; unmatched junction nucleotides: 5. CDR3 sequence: CASAGLAVNEQFF. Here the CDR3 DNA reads TGTGCCAGCGCAGGACTAGCGGTAAATGAGCAGTTCTTC. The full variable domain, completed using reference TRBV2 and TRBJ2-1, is EPEVTQTPSHQVTQMGQEVILRCVPISNHLYFYWYRQILGQKVEFLVSFYNNEISEKSEIFDDQFSVERPDGSNFTLKIRSTKLEDSAMYFCASAGLAVNEQFFGPGTRLTVL.

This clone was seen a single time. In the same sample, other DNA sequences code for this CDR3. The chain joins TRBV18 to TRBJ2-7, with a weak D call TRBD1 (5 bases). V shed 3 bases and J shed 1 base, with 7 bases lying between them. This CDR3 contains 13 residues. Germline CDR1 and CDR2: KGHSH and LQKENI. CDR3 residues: CASSPSGSYEQYF. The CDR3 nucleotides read TGTGCCAGCTCACCTTCAGGGTCCTACGAGCAGTACTTC. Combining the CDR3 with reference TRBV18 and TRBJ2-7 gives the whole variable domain NAGVMQNPRHLVRRRGQEARLRCSPMKGHSHVYWYRQLPEEGLKFMVYLQKENIIDESGMPKERFSAEFPKEGPSILRIQQVVRGDSAAYFCASSPSGSYEQYFGPGTRLTVT.

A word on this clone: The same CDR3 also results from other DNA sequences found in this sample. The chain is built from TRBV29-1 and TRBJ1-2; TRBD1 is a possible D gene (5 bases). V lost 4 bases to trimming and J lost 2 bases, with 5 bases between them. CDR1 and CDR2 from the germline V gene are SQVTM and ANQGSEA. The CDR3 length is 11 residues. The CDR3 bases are TGCAGCGTTGGGGGCAACTATGGCTACACCTTC. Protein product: CSVGGNYGYTF.

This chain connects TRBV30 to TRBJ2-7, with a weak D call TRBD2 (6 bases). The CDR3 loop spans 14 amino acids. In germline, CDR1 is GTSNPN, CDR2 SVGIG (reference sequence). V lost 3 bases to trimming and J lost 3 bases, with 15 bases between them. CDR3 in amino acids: CAWRTPGRGYEQYF. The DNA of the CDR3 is TGTGCCTGGAGGACCCCAGGGCGGGGCTACGAGCAGTACTTC.

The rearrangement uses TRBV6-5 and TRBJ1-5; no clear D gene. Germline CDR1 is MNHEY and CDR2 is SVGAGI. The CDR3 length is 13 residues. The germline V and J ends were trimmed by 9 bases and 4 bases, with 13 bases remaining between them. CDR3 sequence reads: CASKRTGNQPQHF. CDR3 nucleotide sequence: TGTGCCAGTAAGCGGACGGGTAATCAGCCCCAGCATTTT.

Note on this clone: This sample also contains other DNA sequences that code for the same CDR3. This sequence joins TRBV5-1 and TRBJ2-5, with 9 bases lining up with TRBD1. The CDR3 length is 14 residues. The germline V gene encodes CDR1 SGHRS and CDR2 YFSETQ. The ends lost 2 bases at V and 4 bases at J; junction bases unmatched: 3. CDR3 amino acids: CASSLQGAGETQYF. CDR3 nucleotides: TGCGCCAGCAGCTTACAGGGGGCAGGAGAGACCCAGTACTTC.

In DNA, the CDR3 is TGCGCCAGCAGCCAGTTTTTCACGGGAACCCTAGCCAAAAACATTCAGTACTTC. It encodes CASSQFFTGTLAKNIQYF. This chain uses TRBV23-1 with TRBJ2-4; TRBD2 might be the D (5 bases). TRBV23-1 is an open reading frame whose function is uncertain. The V end was cut by 6 bases, the J end by 0 bases, with 21 bases between. The CDR3 has 18 amino acids.

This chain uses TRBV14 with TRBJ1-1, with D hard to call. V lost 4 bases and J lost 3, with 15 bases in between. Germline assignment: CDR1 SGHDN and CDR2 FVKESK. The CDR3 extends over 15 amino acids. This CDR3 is CASSPPAGKYTEAFF. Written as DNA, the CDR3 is TGTGCCAGCAGCCCGCCCGCAGGCAAATACACTGAAGCTTTCTTT.

The chain's CDR3 is CSVKGGAEDTQYF. The CDR3 nucleotides read TGCAGCGTTAAGGGGGGGGCCGAAGATACGCAGTATTTT. The chain uses TRBV29-1 and TRBJ2-3; D is perhaps TRBD2 (7 bases). V was trimmed by 5 bases and J by 5 bases, leaving 14 bases between them. CDR1 SQVTM and CDR2 ANQGSEA come from the germline V gene. CDR3 size: 13 residues.

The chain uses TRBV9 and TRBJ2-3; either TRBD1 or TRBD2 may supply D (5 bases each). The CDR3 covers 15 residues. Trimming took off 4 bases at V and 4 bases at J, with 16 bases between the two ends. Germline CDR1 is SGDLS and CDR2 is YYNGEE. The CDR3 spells CASSPREGVADTQYF. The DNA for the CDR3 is TGTGCCAGCAGCCCCCGGGAAGGGGTGGCAGATACGCAGTATTTT.

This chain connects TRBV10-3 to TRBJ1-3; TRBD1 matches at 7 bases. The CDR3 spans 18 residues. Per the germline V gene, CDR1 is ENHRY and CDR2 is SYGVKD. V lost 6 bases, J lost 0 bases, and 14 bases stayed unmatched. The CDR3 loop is CAIRKTGDNTSSGNTIYF. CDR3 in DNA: TGTGCCATCAGGAAAACAGGGGATAATACGAGCTCTGGAAACACCATATATTTT.

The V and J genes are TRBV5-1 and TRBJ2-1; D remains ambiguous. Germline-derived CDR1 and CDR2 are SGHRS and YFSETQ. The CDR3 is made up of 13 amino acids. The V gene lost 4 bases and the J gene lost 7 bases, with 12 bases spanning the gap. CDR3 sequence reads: CASSPQVANEQFF. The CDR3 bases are TGCGCCAGCAGCCCCCAGGTCGCAAATGAGCAGTTCTTC.

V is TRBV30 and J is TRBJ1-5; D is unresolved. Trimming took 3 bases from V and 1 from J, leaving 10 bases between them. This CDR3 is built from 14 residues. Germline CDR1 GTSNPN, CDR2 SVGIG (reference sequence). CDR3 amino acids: CAWSADPSNQPQHF. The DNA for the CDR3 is TGTGCCTGGAGCGCGGACCCCAGCAATCAGCCCCAGCATTTT.

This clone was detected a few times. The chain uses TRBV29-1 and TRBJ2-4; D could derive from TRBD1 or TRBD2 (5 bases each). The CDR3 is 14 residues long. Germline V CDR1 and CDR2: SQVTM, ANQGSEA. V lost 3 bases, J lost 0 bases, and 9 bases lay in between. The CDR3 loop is CSVELGEAKNIQYF. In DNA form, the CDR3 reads TGCAGCGTTGAGTTGGGGGAAGCCAAAAACATTCAGTACTTC.

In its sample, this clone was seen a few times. For the CDR3, the DNA is TGTGCCAGCAGCGTAGTAGGCGAGGCCAATGAGCAGTTCTTC. Its translation is CASSVVGEANEQFF. The rearrangement links TRBV9 to TRBJ2-1, with D unclear. CDR3 length: 14 residues. Deletions cut 0 bases from V and 6 bases from J, with 10 bases between. Germline lookup yields CDR1 SGDLS and CDR2 YYNGEE.

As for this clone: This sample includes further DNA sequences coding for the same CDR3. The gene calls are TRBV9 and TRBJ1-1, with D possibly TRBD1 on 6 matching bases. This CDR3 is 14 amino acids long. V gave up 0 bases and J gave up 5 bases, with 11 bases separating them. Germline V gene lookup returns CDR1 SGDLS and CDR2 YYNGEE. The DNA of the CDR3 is TGTGCCAGCAGCGTAGAAGGAGGGGGAACTGAAGCTTTCTTT. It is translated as CASSVEGGGTEAFF.

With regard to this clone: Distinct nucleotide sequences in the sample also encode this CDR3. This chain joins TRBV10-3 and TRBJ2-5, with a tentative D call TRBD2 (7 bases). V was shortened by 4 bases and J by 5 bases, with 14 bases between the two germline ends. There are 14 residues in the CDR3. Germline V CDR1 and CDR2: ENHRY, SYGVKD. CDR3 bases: TGTGCCATCAGTGGGGGCGGGGGCCAGGAGACCCAGTACTTC. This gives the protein CAISGGGGQETQYF.

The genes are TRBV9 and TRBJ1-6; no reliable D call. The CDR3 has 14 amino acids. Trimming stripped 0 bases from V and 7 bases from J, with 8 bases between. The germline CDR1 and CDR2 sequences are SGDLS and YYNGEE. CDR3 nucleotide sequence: TGTGCCAGCAGCGTAGGACCCTCCAATTCACCCCTCCACTTT. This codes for CASSVGPSNSPLHF.